Shown below are 17 T cell receptor beta chains from a single sample sequenced in a study of Ad26.COV2.S vaccination and SARS-CoV-2 variants. Treatment described: 19 received Ad26.COV2.S at low or high dose, single or two shots; a few received placebo; per-sample allocation not given. The investigators took samples on day 63 after the first vaccine or placebo injection. The protocol was immunoSEQ multiplex PCR, while the TCRdb copy is restricted to in-frame clones and leaves out a portion. The data show hundreds of thousands of clones, 83% seen once. The material sequenced was peripheral blood, taken in a trial of Ad26.COV2.S vaccine versus placebo. The receptors derive from a person aged 18-60 years who received the Ad26.COV2.S COVID-19 vaccine or a placebo.

The chain combines TRBV30 with TRBJ1-2; D is undetermined. CDR1 and CDR2 from the germline V gene are GTSNPN and SVGIG (reference sequence). The CDR3 totals 11 residues. Trimming removed 1 base from V and 8 bases from J, with 8 bases in between. CDR3 sequence (DNA): TGTGCCTGGAGTGCCTGTTGCGGCTACACCTTC. This translates into CAWSACCGYTF.

This clone was observed a single time. The chain joins TRBV3-1 (or the pseudogene TRBV3-2) to TRBJ2-7; D gene ambiguous. The CDR3 is made up of 14 amino acids. Deletions cut 3 bases from V and 4 bases from J, with 13 bases between. Germline V gene sequence: CDR1 LGHDT, CDR2 YNNKEL (reference sequence). CDR3: CASSHLEAGYEQYF. CDR3 nucleotide sequence: TGTGCCAGCAGCCACCTCGAAGCTGGGTACGAGCAGTACTTC.

The rearrangement links TRBV2 to TRBJ1-1, with D maybe TRBD1 (6 bases). The CDR3 is made up of 14 amino acids. V was shortened by 6 bases and J by 4 bases, with 15 bases between the two germline ends. Germline V gene sequence: CDR1 SNHLY, CDR2 FYNNEI. The CDR3 sequence: CASRESLGGTEAFF. CDR3 nucleotides: TGTGCCAGCAGAGAATCGTTAGGGGGCACTGAAGCTTTCTTT.

The chain combines TRBV6-5 with TRBJ2-5; D perhaps matches TRBD2 (6 bases). Germline V gives CDR1 MNHEY, CDR2 SVGAGI. V was shortened by 2 bases and J by 2 bases, with 12 bases between the two germline ends. CDR3 length: 15 amino acids. The CDR3 is CASSYMAGLQETQYF. The CDR3 coding sequence is TGTGCCAGCAGTTACATGGCGGGGCTACAAGAGACCCAGTACTTC.

This rearrangement joins TRBV4-3 to TRBJ1-1, with TRBD1 identical over 9 bases. J lost 3 bases, V lost 3 bases, and 5 bases had no gene match. The CDR3 runs to 15 residues. Germline assignment: CDR1 LGHNA and CDR2 YSLEER. The CDR3 DNA follows: TGCGCCAGCAGCCAGCACAGGGGGCGGGACACTGAAGCTTTCTTT. It translates to CASSQHRGRDTEAFF.

V usage is TRBV5-1 and J usage is TRBJ2-7; D is undetermined. This CDR3 has 13 residues. The germline V gene encodes CDR1 SGHRS and CDR2 YFSETQ. Deletions cut 0 bases from V and 4 bases from J, with 8 bases between. DNA of the CDR3: TGCGCCAGCAGCTTGGGGCCTGAGTACGAGCAGTACTTC. Residues: CASSLGPEYEQYF.

This chain connects TRBV19 to TRBJ1-1; 8 nucleotides line up with TRBD1. This CDR3 has 12 amino acids. J lost 6 bases, V lost 6 bases, and 3 bases had no gene match. Germline CDR1 LNHDA, CDR2 SQIVND (reference sequence). The CDR3 sequence is CASRTGGAEAFF. The CDR3 nucleotides are TGTGCCAGTAGAACAGGGGGTGCTGAAGCTTTCTTT.

V is TRBV18 and J is TRBJ1-1; a weak D match, TRBD1 (5 bases). This CDR3 has 13 amino acids. Trimming took 8 bases from V and 6 from J, leaving 16 bases between them. Germline CDR1 KGHSH, CDR2 LQKENI. CDR3 DNA: TGTGCCAGCCTTCCGGGGGGATTAGCTGAAGCTTTCTTT. Residues: CASLPGGLAEAFF.

V usage is TRBV7-9 and J usage is TRBJ2-1; D is possibly TRBD1 or TRBD2 (5 bases each). V dropped 5 bases and J dropped 7 bases, with 15 bases sitting between them. The CDR3 covers 14 residues. Germline assignment: CDR1 SEHNR and CDR2 FQNEAQ (reference sequence). The CDR3 DNA reads as TGTGCCAGCAGCGCTTCCGGGACCACAAATGAGCAGTTCTTC. This codes for CASSASGTTNEQFF.

This clone occurred once. This chain links TRBV10-2 with TRBJ1-2; no reliable D call. The CDR3 totals 12 residues. Deletions cut 6 bases from V and 6 bases from J, with 11 bases between. Germline V lookup: CDR1 WSHSY, CDR2 SAAADI. The DNA for the CDR3 is TGCGCCAGCAGGGTGGGTAGTCATGGCTACACCTTC. Protein: CASRVGSHGYTF.

The chain uses TRBV11-2 and TRBJ2-7; the match to TRBD2 covers 7 bases. V gave up 5 bases and J gave up 5 bases; unmatched junction bases: 9. Germline-derived CDR1 and CDR2 are SGHAT and FQNNGV. The CDR3 length is 14 residues. The CDR3 DNA is TGTGCCAGCAGCACCCTACGCGGGAGCCACGAGCAGTACTTC. It encodes CASSTLRGSHEQYF.

The chain joins TRBV7-2 to TRBJ2-3, with 10 bases matching TRBD2. CDR3 length: 22 residues. CDR1 SGHTA and CDR2 FQGNSA come from the germline V gene. V shed 4 bases, J shed 2 bases, and the junction held 24 bases outside the gene matches. In nucleotides, the CDR3 is TGTGCCAGCAGCTCAGCGGGGGGGCCCTATACCCTCCCTGGGGACTCCACAGATACGCAGTATTTT. This codes for CASSSAGGPYTLPGDSTDTQYF.

Comments on this clone: This CDR3 is also generated by other DNA sequences in the sample. The rearrangement links TRBV19 to TRBJ1-5; tentative D call: TRBD1 (6 bases). CDR3 size: 14 residues. Trimming pared 2 bases from V and 4 bases from J, leaving 9 bases between. Germline CDR1 reads LNHDA; CDR2 reads SQIVND (reference sequence). The CDR3 nucleotides are TGTGCCAGTAGTATAAGGACAGCTAATCAGCCCCAGCATTTT. It yields the protein CASSIRTANQPQHF.

This chain joins TRBV11-2 and TRBJ2-5, with D tentatively TRBD2 (6 bases). Germline assignment: CDR1 SGHAT and CDR2 FQNNGV. Trimming removed 5 bases from V and 2 bases from J, with 15 bases in between. CDR3 length: 15 residues. The CDR3 loop is CASSPGGTQQETQYF. For the CDR3, the DNA is TGTGCCAGCAGCCCAGGTGGGACTCAACAAGAGACCCAGTACTTC. Based on the CDR3 plus reference TRBV11-2 and TRBJ2-5, the full variable domain is EAGVAQSPRYKIIEKRQSVAFWCNPISGHATLYWYQQILGQGPKLLIQFQNNGVVDDSQLPKDRFSAERLKGVDSTLKIQPAKLEDSAVYLCASSPGGTQQETQYFGPGTRLLVL.

The rearrangement links TRBV7-2 to TRBJ1-1; D is possibly TRBD1 (5 bases). CDR3 length: 12 amino acids. Germline loops: CDR1 SGHTA, CDR2 FQGNSA. V was shortened by 5 bases and J by 4 bases, with 8 bases between the two germline ends. The CDR3 protein is CASSQRGTEAFF. The CDR3 DNA sequence: TGTGCCAGCAGCCAAAGGGGCACTGAAGCTTTCTTT.

This rearrangement joins TRBV6-5 to TRBJ1-1; D is unresolved. In germline, CDR1 is MNHEY, CDR2 SVGAGI. V was shortened by 2 bases and J by 10 bases, with 11 bases between the two germline ends. The CDR3 is made up of 12 amino acids. The CDR3 coding sequence is TGTGCCAGCAGTTACGAGGGAGTGGGAGCTTTCTTT. Translated: CASSYEGVGAFF.

Written as DNA, the CDR3 is TGTGCCAGCAGCCCCGGATTAGTGGGGACAGGGGCTGGAGCTTTCTTT. It is translated as CASSPGLVGTGAGAFF. This chain uses TRBV5-4 with TRBJ1-1; 10 positions match TRBD1. V lost 4 bases, J lost 10 bases, and 16 bases stayed unmatched. The CDR3 spans 16 residues. The V gene's germline CDR1 is SGHNT and CDR2 YYREEE (reference sequence).